These T cell receptor beta chains were read from a single sample in a study of technical replicates of blood from several donors. The table came from immunoSEQ multiplex PCR; TCRdb's copy has only in-frame clones and leaves some out. Here the sample spans roughly 82,000 clones, 75% to 95% being singletons. Sequencing input: T cells isolated from PBMCs. The receptors were gathered from a human donor in good health. CDR3s include the opening cysteine and the closing phenylalanine or tryptophan. The D gene is left open where the match is weak. Size is stated for part of the rows, as once, few or many counts, or as a class when the clone is expanded.

j_gene,abundance,d_gene,v_gene,CDR3aa,CDR3nt
TRBJ1-5,.,.,TRBV19,CASRTRGPSNQPQHF,TGTGCCAGTAGAACTAGAGGACCGAGCAATCAGCCCCAGCATTTT
TRBJ2-7,.,.,TRBV11-3,CASSPTGYEQYF,TGTGCCAGCAGCCCAACGGGATACGAGCAGTACTTC
TRBJ2-7,.,.,TRBV6-5,CASSYSGRYEQYF,TGTGCCAGCAGTTACTCTGGGCGCTACGAGCAGTACTTC
TRBJ1-5,.,.,TRBV21-1,CASSAPQGRTPHF,TGTGCCAGCAGCGCGCCACAGGGGAGGACGCCGCATTTT
TRBJ2-7,.,.,TRBV27,CASSFSGMHEQYF,TGTGCCAGCAGTTTCTCGGGGATGCACGAGCAGTACTTC
TRBJ1-3,.,.,TRBV12-5,CASGLVLGLAGNTIYF,TGTGCTAGTGGTTTGGTACTCGGTCTAGCTGGAAACACCATATATTTT
TRBJ2-5,once,TRBD1,TRBV14,CASGRQGTGYQETQYF,TGTGCCAGCGGGAGACAGGGCACGGGGTACCAAGAGACCCAGTACTTC
TRBJ2-7,.,TRBD1,TRBV27,CASSLFGTGGEYVTYEQYF,TGTGCCAGCAGTTTATTCGGGACAGGGGGCGAATATGTGACCTACGAGCAGTACTTC
TRBJ2-6,.,.,TRBV30,CAWSASLVHPSGANVLTF,TGTGCCTGGAGTGCCAGTTTGGTTCATCCGTCTGGGGCCAACGTCCTGACTTTC
TRBJ1-5,.,.,TRBV28,CASSFDEGNSNQPQHF,TGTGCCAGCAGTTTTGACGAGGGCAACAGCAATCAGCCCCAGCATTTT
TRBJ2-3,once,TRBD2,TRBV10-2,CASSTDRTSGGASTDTQYF,TGCGCCAGCAGCACGGACCGAACTAGCGGGGGGGCCAGCACAGATACGCAGTATTTT
TRBJ2-3,.,TRBD2,TRBV10-2,CASSGTSGRTDTQYF,TGCGCCAGCAGTGGTACTAGCGGCCGCACAGATACGCAGTATTTT
TRBJ1-1,few,.,TRBV30,CAWIRVSAEAFF,TGTGCCTGGATAAGGGTTAGCGCTGAAGCTTTCTTT
TRBJ2-7,.,.,TRBV29-1,CSVVGGNSYEQYF,TGCAGCGTTGTGGGCGGGAACTCCTACGAGCAGTACTTC
TRBJ2-4,.,.,TRBV6-1,CASSDYPVNIQYF,TGTGCCAGCAGTGACTACCCGGTGAACATTCAGTACTTC
TRBJ2-4,.,.,TRBV7-8,CASSLEGIGKNIQYF,TGTGCCAGCAGCTTAGAGGGGATCGGCAAAAACATTCAGTACTTC
TRBJ2-3,once,TRBD1,TRBV19,CASSTLPGQRTDTQYF,TGTGCCAGTAGTACCCTGCCGGGACAGCGCACAGATACGCAGTATTTT
TRBJ2-7,.,TRBD2,TRBV19,CASSRRLAGANEQYF,TGTGCCAGTAGCAGAAGACTAGCGGGAGCCAACGAGCAGTACTTC
TRBJ2-2,.,.,TRBV14,CASSQALRGMVTGELFF,TGTGCCAGCAGCCAAGCCCTCCGAGGGATGGTCACCGGGGAGCTGTTTTTT
TRBJ2-7,.,.,TRBV7-6,CASSPYKTGGFYEQYF,TGTGCCAGCAGCCCTTACAAGACAGGAGGTTTCTACGAGCAGTACTTC
TRBJ2-1,.,TRBD2,TRBV10-2,CASSVTRTSRDNEQFF,TGCGCCAGCAGCGTAACTCGGACTAGCCGCGACAATGAGCAGTTCTTC
TRBJ1-2,.,.,TRBV5-1,CASSLGGWTAPRDYGYTF,TGCGCCAGCAGCTTGGGGGGGTGGACAGCACCCCGGGACTATGGCTACACCTTC
TRBJ2-1,.,TRBD2,TRBV7-9,CASSLVEGLAGKNEQFF,TGTGCCAGCAGCTTAGTGGAGGGACTAGCGGGAAAGAATGAGCAGTTCTTC
TRBJ2-1,.,TRBD2,TRBV5-1,CASSLIAGTSGINEQFF,TGCGCCAGCAGCTTAATAGCCGGGACTAGCGGGATTAATGAGCAGTTCTTC
TRBJ2-7,.,TRBD2,TRBV6-6,CASSYPGLAGSYEQYF,TGTGCCAGCAGTTACCCCGGACTAGCGGGATCCTACGAGCAGTACTTC
TRBJ1-2,.,TRBD1,TRBV18,CASSPSDRVAYGYTF,TGTGCCAGCTCACCAAGCGACAGGGTAGCCTATGGCTACACCTTC
TRBJ2-7,.,.,TRBV5-5,CASSYRGGSQSYEQYF,TGTGCCAGCAGCTACCGAGGGGGTAGTCAAAGCTACGAGCAGTACTTC
TRBJ2-7,.,.,TRBV11-3,CASSLGTVSYEQYF,TGTGCCAGCAGCTTAGGGACAGTCTCCTACGAGCAGTACTTC
TRBJ2-7,.,.,TRBV10-2,CASSEFSLYEQYF,TGCGCCAGCAGTGAATTCAGTTTGTACGAGCAGTACTTC
TRBJ1-2,.,.,TRBV7-2,CASSLVGSATGGYTF,TGTGCCAGCAGCTTAGTGGGGTCGGCGACGGGAGGCTACACCTTC
TRBJ2-1,once,.,TRBV30,CAWSARYEQFF,TGTGCCTGGAGCGCGAGGTACGAGCAGTTCTTC
TRBJ2-1,.,TRBD1,TRBV7-9,CASSWGQFENEQFF,TGTGCCAGCAGCTGGGGACAGTTCGAAAATGAGCAGTTCTTC
TRBJ2-1,.,TRBD2,TRBV7-6,CASSSRLAGINNEQFF,TGTGCCAGCAGCTCGAGACTAGCGGGCATCAACAATGAGCAGTTCTTC
TRBJ2-1,once,TRBD2,TRBV5-6,CASSFSLAGEIF,TGTGCCAGCAGCTTCTCACTAGCGGGAGAGATCTTC
TRBJ2-5,.,TRBD2,TRBV5-1,CASSPFIEAGQETQYF,TGCGCCAGCAGCCCGTTCATCGAAGCGGGGCAAGAGACCCAGTACTTC
TRBJ1-1,once,TRBD1,TRBV29-1,CSGARGLNTEAFF,TGCAGCGGGGCCAGGGGGCTTAACACTGAAGCTTTCTTT